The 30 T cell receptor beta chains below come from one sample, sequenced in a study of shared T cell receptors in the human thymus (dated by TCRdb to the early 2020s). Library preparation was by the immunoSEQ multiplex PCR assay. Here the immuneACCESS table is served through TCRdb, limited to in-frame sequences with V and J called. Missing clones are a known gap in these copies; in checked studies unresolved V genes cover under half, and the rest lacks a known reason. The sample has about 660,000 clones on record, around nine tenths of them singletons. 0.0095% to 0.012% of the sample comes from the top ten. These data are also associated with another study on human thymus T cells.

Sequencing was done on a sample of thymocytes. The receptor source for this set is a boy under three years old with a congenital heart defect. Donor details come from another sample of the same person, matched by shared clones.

In DNA, the CDR3 is TGTGCCAGCAGCCCCGTCCGGGAGCCCCACTACAATGAGCAGTTCTTC. Amino acid sequence: CASSPVREPHYNEQFF. The chain employs TRBV5-4 and TRBJ2-1; D might be TRBD2 (6 bases). Per germline, CDR1 SGHNT and CDR2 YYREEE (reference sequence). The CDR3 is 16 amino acids. V lost 4 bases, J lost 3 bases, and 17 bases lay in between.

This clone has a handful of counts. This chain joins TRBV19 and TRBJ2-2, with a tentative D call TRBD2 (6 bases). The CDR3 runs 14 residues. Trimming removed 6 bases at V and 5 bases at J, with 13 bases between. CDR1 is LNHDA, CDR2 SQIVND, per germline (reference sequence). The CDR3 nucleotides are TGTGCCAGTAGGGGGAGGAGCTCTACCGGGGAGCTGTTTTTT. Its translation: CASRGRSSTGELFF.

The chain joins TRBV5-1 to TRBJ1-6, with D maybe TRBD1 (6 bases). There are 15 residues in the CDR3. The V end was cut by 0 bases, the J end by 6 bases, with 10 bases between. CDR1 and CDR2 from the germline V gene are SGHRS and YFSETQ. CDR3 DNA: TGCGCCAGCAGCTTGGAGGGACACTTTAATTCACCCCTCCACTTT. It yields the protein CASSLEGHFNSPLHF.

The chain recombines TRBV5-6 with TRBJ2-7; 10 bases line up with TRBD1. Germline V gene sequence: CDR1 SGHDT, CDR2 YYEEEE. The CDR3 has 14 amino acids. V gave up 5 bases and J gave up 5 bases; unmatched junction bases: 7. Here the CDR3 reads CASRGTGEFDEQYF. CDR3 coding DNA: TGTGCCAGCAGGGGGACAGGGGAGTTCGACGAGCAGTACTTC. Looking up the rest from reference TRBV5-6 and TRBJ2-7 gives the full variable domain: DAGVTQSPTHLIKTRGQQVTLRCSPKSGHDTVSWYQQALGQGPQFIFQYYEEEERQRGNFPDRFSGHQFPNYSSELNVNALLLGDSALYLCASRGTGEFDEQYFGPGTRLTVT.

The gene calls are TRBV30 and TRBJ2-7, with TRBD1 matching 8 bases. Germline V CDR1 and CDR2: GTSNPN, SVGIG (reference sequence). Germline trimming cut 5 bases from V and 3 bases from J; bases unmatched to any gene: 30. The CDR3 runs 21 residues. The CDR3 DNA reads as TGTGCCTGGGGCCGGTTGGACAGGGTGGGTTCCCCTCTTGAGGAGGACTACGAGCAGTACTTC. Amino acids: CAWGRLDRVGSPLEEDYEQYF.

CDR3 loop: CASSLGPGGGRPGTDTQYF. In DNA, the CDR3 is TGTGCCAGCAGCTTAGGTCCGGGTGGCGGGCGCCCGGGTACAGATACGCAGTATTTT. V and J are TRBV7-9 and TRBJ2-3; D possibly corresponds to TRBD2 (5 bases). V lost 1 base and J 3 bases, leaving 23 bases between the germline ends. The CDR3 has 19 residues. CDR1 and CDR2 from the germline V gene are SEHNR and FQNEAQ (reference sequence).

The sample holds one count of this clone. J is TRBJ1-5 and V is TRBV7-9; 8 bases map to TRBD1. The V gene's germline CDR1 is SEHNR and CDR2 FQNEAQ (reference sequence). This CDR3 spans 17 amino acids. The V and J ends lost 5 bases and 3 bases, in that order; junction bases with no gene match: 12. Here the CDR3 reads CASSLFGQGSINQPQHF. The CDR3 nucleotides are TGTGCCAGCAGCCTATTCGGACAGGGTTCAATCAATCAGCCCCAGCATTTT.

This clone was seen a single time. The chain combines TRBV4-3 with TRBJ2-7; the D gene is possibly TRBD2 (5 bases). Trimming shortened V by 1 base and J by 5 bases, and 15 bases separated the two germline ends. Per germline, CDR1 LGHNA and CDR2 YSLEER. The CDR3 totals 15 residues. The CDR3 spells CASSQARGSRHEQYF. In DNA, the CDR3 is TGCGCCAGCAGCCAAGCCCGGGGATCTCGCCACGAGCAGTACTTC.

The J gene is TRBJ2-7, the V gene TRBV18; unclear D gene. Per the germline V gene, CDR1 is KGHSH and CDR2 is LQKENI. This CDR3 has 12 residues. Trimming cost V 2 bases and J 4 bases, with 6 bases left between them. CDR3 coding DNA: TGTGCCAGCTCACCAGTCCCTTACGAGCAGTACTTC. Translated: CASSPVPYEQYF.

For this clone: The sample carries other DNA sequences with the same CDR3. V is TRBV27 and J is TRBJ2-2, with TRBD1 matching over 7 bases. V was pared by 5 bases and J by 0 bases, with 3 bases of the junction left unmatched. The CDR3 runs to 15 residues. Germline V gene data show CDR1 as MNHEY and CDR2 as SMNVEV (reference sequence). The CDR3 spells CASSPGTANTGELFF. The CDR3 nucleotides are TGTGCCAGCAGTCCCGGGACAGCGAACACCGGGGAGCTGTTTTTT.

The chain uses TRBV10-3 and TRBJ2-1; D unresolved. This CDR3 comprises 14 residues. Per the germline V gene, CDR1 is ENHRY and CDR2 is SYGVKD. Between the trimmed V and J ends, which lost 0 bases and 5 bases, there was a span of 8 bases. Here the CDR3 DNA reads TGTGCCATCAGTGAGTCCCGACTGAACAATGAGCAGTTCTTC. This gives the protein CAISESRLNNEQFF.

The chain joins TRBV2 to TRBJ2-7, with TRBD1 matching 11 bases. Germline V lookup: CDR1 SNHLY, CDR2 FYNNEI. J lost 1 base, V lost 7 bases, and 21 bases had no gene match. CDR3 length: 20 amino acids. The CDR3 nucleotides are TGTGCCAGCATGGGGCGTTCCGGGACAGGGGGAACCGGGAGATCCTACGAGCAGTACTTC. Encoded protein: CASMGRSGTGGTGRSYEQYF.

The CDR3 sequence is CASSPEEGQSYEQYF. CDR3 nucleotide sequence: TGTGCCAGCAGCCCGGAAGAGGGACAGAGCTACGAGCAGTACTTC. J is TRBJ2-7 and V is TRBV14; 7 bases align to TRBD1. The CDR3 covers 15 residues. The J segment lost 3 bases and the V segment lost 4 bases, leaving 9 bases of the junction unmatched. From germline, CDR1 is SGHDN and CDR2 FVKESK.

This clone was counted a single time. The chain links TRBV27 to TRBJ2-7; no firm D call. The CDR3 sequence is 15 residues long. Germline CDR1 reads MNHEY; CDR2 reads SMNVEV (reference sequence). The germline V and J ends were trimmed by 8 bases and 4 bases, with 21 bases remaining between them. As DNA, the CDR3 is TGTGCCAGCTCTCCCAGCATGCTAGGCCAATACGAGCAGTACTTC. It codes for CASSPSMLGQYEQYF.

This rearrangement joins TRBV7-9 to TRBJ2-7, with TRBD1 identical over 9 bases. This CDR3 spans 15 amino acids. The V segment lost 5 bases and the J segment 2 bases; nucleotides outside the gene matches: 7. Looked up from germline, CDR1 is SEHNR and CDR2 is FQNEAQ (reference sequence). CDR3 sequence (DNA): TGTGCCAGCAGCCTCCGCGGACAGGGGACCTACGAGCAGTACTTC. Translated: CASSLRGQGTYEQYF.

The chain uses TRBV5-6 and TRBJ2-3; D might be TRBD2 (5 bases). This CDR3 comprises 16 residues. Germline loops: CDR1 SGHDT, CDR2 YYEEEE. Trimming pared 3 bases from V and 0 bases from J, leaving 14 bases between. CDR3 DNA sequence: TGTGCCAGCAGCTCCGAGCGGTTGTCTAGCACAGATACGCAGTATTTT. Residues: CASSSERLSSTDTQYF. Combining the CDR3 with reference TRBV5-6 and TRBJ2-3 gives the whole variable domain DAGVTQSPTHLIKTRGQQVTLRCSPKSGHDTVSWYQQALGQGPQFIFQYYEEEERQRGNFPDRFSGHQFPNYSSELNVNALLLGDSALYLCASSSERLSSTDTQYFGPGTRLTVL.

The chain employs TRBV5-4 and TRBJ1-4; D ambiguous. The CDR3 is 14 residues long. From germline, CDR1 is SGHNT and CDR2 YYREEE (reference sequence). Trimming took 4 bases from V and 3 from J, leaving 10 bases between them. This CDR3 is CASSPEGANEKLFF. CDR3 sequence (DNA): TGTGCCAGCAGCCCGGAGGGTGCTAATGAAAAACTGTTTTTT.

The CDR3 nucleotides read TGTGCCAGCTCCCACGGGACAGGGGATACCGGGGAGCTGTTTTTT. Residues: CASSHGTGDTGELFF. V usage is TRBV25-1 and J usage is TRBJ2-2; TRBD1 matches at 10 bases. The CDR3 sequence is 15 residues long. V was clipped by 8 bases and J by 5 bases; unmatched bases: 8. Germline V gene lookup returns CDR1 MGHDK and CDR2 SYGVNS.

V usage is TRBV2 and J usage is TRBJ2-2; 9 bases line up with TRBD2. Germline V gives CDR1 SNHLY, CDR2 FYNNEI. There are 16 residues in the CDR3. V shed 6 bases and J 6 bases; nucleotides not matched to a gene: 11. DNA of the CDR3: TGTGCCAGCAGCCCGAGGACTAGCGCCTCGGCCGGGGAGCTGTTTTTT. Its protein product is CASSPRTSASAGELFF.

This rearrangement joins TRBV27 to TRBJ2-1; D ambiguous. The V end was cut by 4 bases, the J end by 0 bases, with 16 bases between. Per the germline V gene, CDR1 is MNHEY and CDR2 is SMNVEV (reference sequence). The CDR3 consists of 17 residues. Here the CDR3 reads CASSSPCVRCSYNEQFF. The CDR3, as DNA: TGTGCCAGCAGTTCCCCGTGCGTCCGGTGCTCCTACAATGAGCAGTTCTTC.

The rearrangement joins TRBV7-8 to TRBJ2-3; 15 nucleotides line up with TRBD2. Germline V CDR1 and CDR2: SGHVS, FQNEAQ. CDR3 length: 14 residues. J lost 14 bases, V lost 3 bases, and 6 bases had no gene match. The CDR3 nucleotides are TGTGCCAGCAGCTTGGGGACTAGCGGGAGGACTAGGTATTTT. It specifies CASSLGTSGRTRYF.

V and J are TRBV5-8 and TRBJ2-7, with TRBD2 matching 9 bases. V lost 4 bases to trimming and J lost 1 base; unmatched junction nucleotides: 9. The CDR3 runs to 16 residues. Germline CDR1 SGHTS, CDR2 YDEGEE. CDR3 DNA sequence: TGTGCCAGCAGCCTTGTAGCGGGAGAGGGGTCCTACGAGCAGTACTTC. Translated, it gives CASSLVAGEGSYEQYF. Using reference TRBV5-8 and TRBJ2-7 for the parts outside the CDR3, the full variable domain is EAGVTQSPTHLIKTRGQQATLRCSPISGHTSVYWYQQALGLGLQFLLWYDEGEERNRGNFPPRFSGRQFPNYSSELNVNALELEDSALYLCASSLVAGEGSYEQYFGPGTRLTVT.

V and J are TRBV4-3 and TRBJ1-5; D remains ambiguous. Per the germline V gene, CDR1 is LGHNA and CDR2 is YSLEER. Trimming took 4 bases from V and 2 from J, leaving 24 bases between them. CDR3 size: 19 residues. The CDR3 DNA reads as TGCGCCAGCAGCCCGAGGGCAGGAGGACCCTATATAGGCAATCAGCCCCAGCATTTT. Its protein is CASSPRAGGPYIGNQPQHF.

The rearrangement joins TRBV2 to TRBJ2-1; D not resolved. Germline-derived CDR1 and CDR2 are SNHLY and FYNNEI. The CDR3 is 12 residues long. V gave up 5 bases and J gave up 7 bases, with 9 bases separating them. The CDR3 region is CASSSIANEQFF. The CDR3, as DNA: TGTGCCAGCAGTTCCATTGCGAATGAGCAGTTCTTC.

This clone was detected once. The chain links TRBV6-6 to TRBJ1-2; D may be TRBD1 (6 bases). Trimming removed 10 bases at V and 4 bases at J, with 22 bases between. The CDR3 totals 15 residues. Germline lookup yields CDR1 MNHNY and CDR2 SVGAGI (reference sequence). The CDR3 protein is CAIRTFEDSFYGYTF. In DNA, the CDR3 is TGTGCCATAAGGACCTTTGAGGACAGCTTCTATGGCTACACCTTC.

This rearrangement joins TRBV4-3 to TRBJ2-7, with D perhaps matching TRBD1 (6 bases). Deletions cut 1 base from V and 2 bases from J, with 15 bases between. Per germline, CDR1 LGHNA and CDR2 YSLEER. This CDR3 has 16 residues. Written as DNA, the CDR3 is TGCGCCAGCAGCCAAGCACTGGCAGGGGTGGCCTACGAGCAGTACTTC. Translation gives CASSQALAGVAYEQYF.

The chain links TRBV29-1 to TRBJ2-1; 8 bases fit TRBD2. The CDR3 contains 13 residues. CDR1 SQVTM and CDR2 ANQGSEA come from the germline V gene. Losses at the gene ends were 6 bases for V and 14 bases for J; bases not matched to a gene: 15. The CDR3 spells CSVPGLAGRREFF. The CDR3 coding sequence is TGCAGCGTCCCTGGCCTAGCGGGCCGCCGCGAGTTCTTC.

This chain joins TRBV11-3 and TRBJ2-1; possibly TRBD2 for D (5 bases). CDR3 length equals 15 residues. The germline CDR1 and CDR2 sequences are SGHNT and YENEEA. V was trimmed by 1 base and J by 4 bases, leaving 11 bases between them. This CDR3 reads CASSLALAPYNEQFF. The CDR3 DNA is TGTGCCAGCAGCTTAGCATTAGCGCCTTACAATGAGCAGTTCTTC. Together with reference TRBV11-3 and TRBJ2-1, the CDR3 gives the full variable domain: EAGVVQSPRYKIIEKKQPVAFWCNPISGHNTLYWYLQNLGQGPELLIRYENEEAVDDSQLPKDRFSAERLKGVDSTLKIQPAELGDSAVYLCASSLALAPYNEQFFGPGTRLTVL.

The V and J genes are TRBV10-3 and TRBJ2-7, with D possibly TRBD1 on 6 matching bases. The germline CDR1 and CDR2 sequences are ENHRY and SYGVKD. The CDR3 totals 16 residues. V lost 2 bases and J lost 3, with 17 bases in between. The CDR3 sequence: CAISEGWTEILYEQYF. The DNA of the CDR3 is TGTGCCATCAGTGAGGGGTGGACAGAGATTCTCTACGAGCAGTACTTC.

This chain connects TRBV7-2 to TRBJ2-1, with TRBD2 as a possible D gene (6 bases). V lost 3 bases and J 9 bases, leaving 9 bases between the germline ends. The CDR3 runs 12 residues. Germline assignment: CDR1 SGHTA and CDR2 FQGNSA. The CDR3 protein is CASSLGEVEQFF. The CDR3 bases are TGTGCCAGCAGCTTGGGGGAGGTTGAGCAGTTCTTC.